A selection of T cell receptor beta chains follows, all from one sample in a study of shared clonotypes between healthy human individuals. Repertoires were generated with immunoSEQ multiplex PCR, while TCRdb's copy carries only in-frame clones and drops some. The table lists roughly 1.5 million clones, approximately 98% of them singletons. Material: naive CD4+ T cells sorted from blood. Source of these receptors: a man in his thirties or forties in good health. The CDR3 runs from the conserved cysteine through the conserved F or W.

V gene: TRBV9
CDR3 protein: CASSAPRTGLGGELFF

V gene: TRBV4-3
CDR3 protein: CASSPQTLRNTEAFF

V gene: TRBV6-1
CDR3 protein: CASGLALRYEQYF

V gene: TRBV5-1
CDR3 protein: CASSLELASGGDTQYF

V gene: TRBV2
CDR3 protein: CASSVQGPQETQYF

V gene: TRBV6-5
CDR3 protein: CASMKLAGDNEQFF

V gene: TRBV10-2
CDR3 protein: CASSERGVTYEQYF

V gene: TRBV10-3
CDR3 protein: CAIKSGTGTYEQYF

V gene: TRBV11-2
CDR3 protein: CASNRDAYEQYF

V gene: TRBV10-1
CDR3 protein: CASREGLAGDYEQYF

V gene: TRBV28
CDR3 protein: CATWGSTGELFF

V gene: TRBV25-1
CDR3 protein: CASSEFPSYNEQFF

V gene: TRBV19
CDR3 protein: CASRRERRNTGELFF

V gene: TRBV29-1
CDR3 protein: CSVEVQEELFF

V gene: TRBV4-3
CDR3 protein: CASSQDIAGVPYEQYF

V gene: TRBV19
CDR3 protein: CASSTHRDSPRTF